The 4 T cell receptor beta chains given below trace back to one sample, sequenced in a study of CD8+ T cells in alopecia areata. TCR sequencing used cDNA made by reverse transcription of extracted RNA. The data were produced by immunoSEQ multiplex PCR, yet TCRdb's version contains in-frame clones alone and is incomplete. The sample carries over 200,000 clones, more than 45% recorded once. The specimen comprised CD4+ T cells sorted from blood, sampled at week 0. The receptors were sampled from a human donor with alopecia areata.

This clone was seen a handful of times. V and J are TRBV30 and TRBJ2-2; 11 bases line up with TRBD1. CDR1 and CDR2 from the germline V gene are GTSNPN and SVGIG (reference sequence). The CDR3 length is 16 residues. Trimming took 4 bases from V and 7 from J; bases not matched to a gene: 11. The CDR3 region is CAWNTYPDRGHGELFF. In DNA, the CDR3 is TGTGCCTGGAACACGTATCCGGACAGGGGGCACGGGGAGCTGTTTTTT.

V and J are TRBV29-1 and TRBJ2-1; no clear D gene. CDR3 length: 12 residues. CDR1 and CDR2 from the germline V gene are SQVTM and ANQGSEA. V was pared by 6 bases and J by 6 bases, with 12 bases between. The CDR3, as DNA: TGCAGCGTACCCGTGGGTCGCAATGAGCAGTTCTTC. It yields the protein CSVPVGRNEQFF.

This clone was recorded once. V and J are TRBV7-3 and TRBJ1-2; tentatively, D is TRBD1 (5 bases). Germline-derived CDR1 and CDR2 are SGHTA and FQGTGA. The CDR3 extends over 12 amino acids. V was pared by 5 bases and J by 10 bases, with 14 bases between. CDR3 in DNA: TGTGCCAGCAGCCCCTACCGGGACTACTACACCTTC. Its protein is CASSPYRDYYTF.

This clone was recorded a few times. In DNA, the CDR3 is TGTGCCAGTGATCAATCGGGAGGCACGAACACCGGGGAGCTGTTTTTT. Its translation is CASDQSGGTNTGELFF. The J gene is TRBJ2-2, the V gene TRBV19; 7 nucleotides align to TRBD2. The J segment lost 0 bases and the V segment lost 8 bases, leaving 9 bases of the junction unmatched. CDR3 length: 16 residues. The germline gives CDR1 LNHDA, CDR2 SQIVND (reference sequence).